This T cell receptor (beta chain) was captured in a study of identical twins. Each CDR3 protein is one row after TCRdb ran MiXCR on the 5' RACE reads. The sample yields approximately 700,000 distinct CDR3 sequences, around a sixth seen once. Deletions cut 2 bases from V and 9 bases from J, with 18 bases between. This CDR3 comprises 15 residues. The germline V gene has CDR1 MNHEY and CDR2 SVGAGI. These records were also assigned to another study, of T cells expressing NK-cell markers. That work states: HCMV seropositivity characterized most of the eight sequenced donors, and seronegativity one.

The V gene is TRBV6-5, the J gene TRBJ2-3; no firm D call. Sequencing was carried out using PBMCs. The source of this sequence is a woman between 18 and 30 years old in good health. The CDR3 region has the DNA TGTGCCAGCAGTTACGGCGTTGGAACGCCGCAGACGCAGTATTTT. Translation: CASSYGVGTPQTQYF.